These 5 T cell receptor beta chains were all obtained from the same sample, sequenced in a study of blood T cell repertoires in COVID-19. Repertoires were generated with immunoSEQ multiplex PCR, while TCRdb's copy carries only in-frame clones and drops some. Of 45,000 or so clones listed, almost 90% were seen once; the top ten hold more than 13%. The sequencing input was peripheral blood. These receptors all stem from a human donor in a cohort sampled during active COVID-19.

DNA for the CDR3: TGTGCCAGCAGTCTTAAAAGGGGGGGGGACACCCGGGACGAGCAGTACTTC. Its translation: CASSLKRGGDTRDEQYF. V is TRBV7-2 and J is TRBJ2-7, with TRBD2 as a possible D gene (7 bases). Trimming left V 6 bases short and J 5 bases short, with 26 bases between. Per the germline V gene, CDR1 is SGHTA and CDR2 is FQGNSA. CDR3 length: 17 residues.

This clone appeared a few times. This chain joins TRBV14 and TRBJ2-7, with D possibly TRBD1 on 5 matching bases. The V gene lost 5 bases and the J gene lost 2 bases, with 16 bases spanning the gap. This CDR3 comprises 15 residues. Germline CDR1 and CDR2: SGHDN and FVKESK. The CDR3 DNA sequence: TGTGCCAGCAGCGGGCGACAGCCCTTTCCCTACGAGCAGTACTTC. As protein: CASSGRQPFPYEQYF.

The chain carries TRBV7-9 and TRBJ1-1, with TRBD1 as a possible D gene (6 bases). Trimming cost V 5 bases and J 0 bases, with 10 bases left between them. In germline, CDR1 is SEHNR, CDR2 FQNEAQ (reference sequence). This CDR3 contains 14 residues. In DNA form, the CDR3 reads TGTGCCAGCAGCCTTCGGACAGTGAACACTGAAGCTTTCTTT. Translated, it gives CASSLRTVNTEAFF.

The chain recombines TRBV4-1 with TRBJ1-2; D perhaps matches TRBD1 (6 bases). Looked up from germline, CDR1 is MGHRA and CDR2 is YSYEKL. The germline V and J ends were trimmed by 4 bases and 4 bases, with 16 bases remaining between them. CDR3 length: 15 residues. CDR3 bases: TGCGCCAGCAGCCTCCCGGACAGTTCTTTCTATGGCTACACCTTC. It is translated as CASSLPDSSFYGYTF.

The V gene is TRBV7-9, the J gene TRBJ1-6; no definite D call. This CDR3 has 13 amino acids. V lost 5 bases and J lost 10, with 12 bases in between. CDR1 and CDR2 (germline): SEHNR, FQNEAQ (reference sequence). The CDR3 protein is CASSPTVVSPLHF. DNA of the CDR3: TGTGCCAGCAGCCCCACAGTCGTATCACCCCTCCACTTT.